The rows below give T cell receptor beta chains drawn from one sample of a study of shared clonotypes between healthy human individuals. Only in-frame clones appear in the TCRdb table, and some are missing; sequencing was by immunoSEQ multiplex PCR. This table holds more than 1,200,000 clones, approximately 98.5% found once. The sequenced material came from naive CD4+ T cells sorted from blood. These receptor sequences come from a man aged 25 to 40 in good health. Both conserved end residues are part of each CDR3. Each record gives: J gene, D gene, clone size, V gene, CDR3 DNA, CDR3 protein. The D gene is left open where the match is weak. The listing skips clone size in some rows; elsewhere it reads once, few, many or a size class.

>TRBJ2-7|NA|NA|TRBV6-1
TGTGCCAGCAGTGCCTTGGACGTGGTCGGGTACGAGCAGTACTTC
CASSALDVVGYEQYF
>TRBJ2-1|TRBD2|NA|TRBV28
TGTGCCAGCAGTTTTCCGGGCGTCTGGGGACTAGCGTCCCAACACAATGAGCAGTTCTTC
CASSFPGVWGLASQHNEQFF
>TRBJ2-7|TRBD1|NA|TRBV10-3
TGTGCCACCGGGGACAGCTACGAGCAGTACTTC
CATGDSYEQYF
>TRBJ2-2|NA|NA|TRBV30
TGTGCCTGGAGGGGGGGCTCATCGAACACCGGGGAGCTGTTTTTT
CAWRGGSSNTGELFF
>TRBJ1-2|TRBD1|NA|TRBV23-1
TGCGCCATACCTCTAAAGGAGGGGGCGCATTTTCACTATGGCTACACCTTC
CAIPLKEGAHFHYGYTF
>TRBJ2-1|NA|NA|TRBV9
TGTGCCAGCAGCCCCCGGGACACCCACTACAATGAGCAGTTCTTC
CASSPRDTHYNEQFF
>TRBJ2-1|NA|NA|TRBV21-1
TGTGCCAGCAGCAAATTGGTATGGGACAGGGTATACAATGAGCAGTTCTTC
CASSKLVWDRVYNEQFF
>TRBJ1-2|NA|NA|TRBV11-2
TGTGCCAGCAGCCGACCCCCTAACTATGGCTACACCTTC
CASSRPPNYGYTF
>TRBJ1-5|NA|NA|TRBV6-1
TGTGCCAGCAGTGAAACTCAGACGCTGGCCCAGCATTTT
CASSETQTLAQHF
>TRBJ2-4|TRBD1|NA|TRBV18
TGTGCCAGCTCACCGGACAGGGCCGACATTCAGTACTTC
CASSPDRADIQYF
>TRBJ2-1|NA|NA|TRBV12-2
TGTGCAAGTCGCTTAGGGGGACTAGCGGGAGACTACAATGAGCAGTTCTTC
CASRLGGLAGDYNEQFF
>TRBJ2-7|TRBD2|NA|TRBV28
TGTGCCAGCACGACTAGCGACCTATACGAGCAGTACTTC
CASTTSDLYEQYF
>TRBJ2-2|NA|NA|TRBV4-3
TGCGCCAGCAGCCAAGCAAAAGGGGCCAGGACCTCGAACACCGGGGAGCTGTTTTTT
CASSQAKGARTSNTGELFF
>TRBJ2-3|NA|NA|TRBV5-5
TGTGCCAGCACCCCAGGGGCGGCAGATACGCAGTATTTT
CASTPGAADTQYF
>TRBJ2-2|NA|NA|TRBV27
TGTGCCAGCAGTTTTTCGGTCACCGGGGAGCTGTTTTTT
CASSFSVTGELFF
>TRBJ2-7|NA|once|TRBV11-2
TGTGCCAGCAGCTTAGCGGCGGGGGCTTACGAGCAGTACTTC
CASSLAAGAYEQYF
>TRBJ2-2|NA|NA|TRBV28
TGTGCCAGCAGAGGGGAGATCGGGGAGCTGTTTTTT
CASRGEIGELFF
>TRBJ1-4|NA|NA|TRBV7-8
TGTGCCAGCAGCTTAGTCGGATTCGGTACTAATGAAAAACTGTTTTTT
CASSLVGFGTNEKLFF
>TRBJ2-5|NA|NA|TRBV7-2
TGTGCCAGCAGCTTAGTCGTGGCGACCCAGTACTTC
CASSLVVATQYF
>TRBJ1-3|NA|NA|TRBV6-6
TGTGCCAGCAGAAAACAAGGATCTCTGGGAAACACCATATATTTT
CASRKQGSLGNTIYF
>TRBJ2-5|NA|NA|TRBV28
TGTGCCAGCAGTTATTTAGCAGGAAAAGAGACCCAGTACTTC
CASSYLAGKETQYF
>TRBJ2-1|TRBD2|NA|TRBV14
TGTGCCAGCAGCCAAACGGGGGGCGGGGGGCACAATGAGCAGTTCTTC
CASSQTGGGGHNEQFF
>TRBJ1-2|NA|NA|TRBV5-6
TGTGCCAGCAGCTTGGTTTCCGGGGCTAACTATGGCTACACCTTC
CASSLVSGANYGYTF